This T cell receptor (beta chain) was recovered during a study of cytomegalovirus exposure and HLA in healthy donors. The V and J ends lost 3 bases and 0 bases, in that order; junction bases with no gene match: 12. Germline CDR1 and CDR2: SGDLS and YYNGEE. The CDR3 spans 19 residues. Assay: immunoSEQ multiplex PCR; the TCRdb copy retains only in-frame clones and omits some. This sample has approximately 100,000 clones, with approximately 88% found just once. Material: PBMCs. This TCR came from a woman aged 25 to 39 in good health and CMV-seronegative. The rearrangement joins TRBV9 to TRBJ2-6; TRBD2 matches 7 bases. The CDR3 region has the DNA TGTGCCAGCAGCGCGAGGACTAGATCTGATGTCTCTGGGGCCAACGTCCTGACTTTC. This encodes CASSARTRSDVSGANVLTF.